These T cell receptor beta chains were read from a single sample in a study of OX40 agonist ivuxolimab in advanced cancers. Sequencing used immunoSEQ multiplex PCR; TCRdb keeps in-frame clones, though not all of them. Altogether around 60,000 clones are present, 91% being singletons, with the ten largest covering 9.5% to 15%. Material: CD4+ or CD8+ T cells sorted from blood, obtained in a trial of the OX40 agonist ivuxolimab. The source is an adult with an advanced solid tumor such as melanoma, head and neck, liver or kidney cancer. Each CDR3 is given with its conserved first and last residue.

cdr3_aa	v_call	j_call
CASSPAAGNTEAFF	TRBV27	TRBJ1-1
CASSSEFSSYEQYF	TRBV11-2	TRBJ2-7
CASRQRGSSETQYF	TRBV11-2	TRBJ2-5
CASSAGAGSSYEQYF	TRBV7-3	TRBJ2-7
CASSETGTAIGVNYGYTF	TRBV5-1	TRBJ1-2
CASSLGRAGEQYF	TRBV5-4	TRBJ2-7
CASSPVTTGWDEQFF	TRBV6-5	TRBJ2-1
CASSAQGLTYNEQFF	TRBV7-8	TRBJ2-1
CASSQGTEETQYF	TRBV4-1	TRBJ2-5
CASSSDPLNEQFF	TRBV6-5	TRBJ2-1
CASSQEGEDTEAFF	TRBV4-1	TRBJ1-1
CASSPYRGTTYEQYF	TRBV11-3	TRBJ2-7
CASSSGRALRETQYF	TRBV28	TRBJ2-5
CASSSMGDRIFDTQYF	TRBV2	TRBJ2-3
CASSLRGESYNEQFF	TRBV5-1	TRBJ2-1
CASSLGVRSGETQYF	TRBV28	TRBJ2-5
CASSLSQTDTQYF	TRBV7-9	TRBJ2-3
CASSLGQGIGYEQYF	TRBV7-7	TRBJ2-7
CASSSDRGTGELFF	TRBV28	TRBJ2-2
CASSQDRGTGVYGYTF	TRBV4-3	TRBJ1-2
CASSARVGSRETQYF	TRBV7-9	TRBJ2-5
CASSLSGQGSSYEQYF	TRBV27	TRBJ2-7
CASSRVSPTKQYNNIYEQYF	TRBV4-1	TRBJ2-7
CASNPGLAGGEQYF	TRBV5-8	TRBJ2-7
CASSDSSGSYNEQFF	TRBV6-4	TRBJ2-1
CAISDSREAYEQYF	TRBV10-3	TRBJ2-7
CASSLVFAINTEAFF	TRBV7-9	TRBJ1-1
CASSYTGNEQFF	TRBV5-1	TRBJ2-1
CASTGGTEAFF	TRBV4-2	TRBJ1-1
CASSFQREAATETQYF	TRBV27	TRBJ2-5
CAISGGLEETQYF	TRBV6-1	TRBJ2-5
CASSQDHSGSSYEQYF	TRBV14	TRBJ2-7
CASRPGSGTDTQYF	TRBV27	TRBJ2-3
CASTGELGNEQFF	TRBV5-1	TRBJ2-1
CASSLRASNTEAFF	TRBV5-4	TRBJ1-1
CASSVGTGGMDGQFF	TRBV27	TRBJ2-1
CASSQDSYNEQFF	TRBV7-9	TRBJ2-1
CASSLDRGSGYTF	TRBV6-1	TRBJ1-2
CASRRDRPGYTF	TRBV7-9	TRBJ1-2
CSVAGVGGTQYF	TRBV29-1	TRBJ2-5
CASSKPSLAGAKDTQYF	TRBV11-2	TRBJ2-3
CASSMAGSGAYEQYF	TRBV19	TRBJ2-7